This TCR beta chain was profiled in a study of blood T cell repertoires in COVID-19. At the level of the study: The study drew acute and convalescent COVID-19 samples from the United States, Italy and Spain.

Seattle's cohort entered during active infection and was followed longitudinally. Sequencing was performed with immunoSEQ multiplex PCR; in TCRdb, only in-frame clones are kept and a portion is missing. The table has over 450,000 clones, 70% to 90% seen once. The sequence derives from a woman aged 45-60 years with COVID-19, enrolled during active disease. What was sequenced was peripheral blood.

This CDR3 reads CASSLLGTDSYEQYF. The CDR3 DNA is TGTGCCAGCAGCTTACTAGGGACAGACTCCTACGAGCAGTACTTC. The chain recombines TRBV7-3 with TRBJ2-7, with 7 bases matching TRBD1. V lost 2 bases to trimming and J lost 0 bases; unmatched junction nucleotides: 4. CDR1 SGHTA and CDR2 FQGTGA come from the germline V gene. The CDR3 sequence is 15 residues long.